The 15 T cell receptor beta chains below come from one sample, sequenced in a study of blood T cell repertoires in COVID-19. This table comes from immunoSEQ multiplex PCR, and its TCRdb copy is limited to in-frame clones, with some not included. Among around 300,000 clones listed, around nine tenths were seen once. Material for sequencing was peripheral blood. Receptors originate from a man aged 45-60 years with active or convalescent COVID-19.

The chain is built from TRBV19 and TRBJ2-1; 14 nucleotides agree with TRBD2. Trimming at V came to 2 bases and at J to 9 bases, leaving 9 bases not matched to a gene. In germline, CDR1 is LNHDA, CDR2 SQIVND (reference sequence). The CDR3 sequence is 17 residues long. CDR3 bases: TGTGCCAGTAGTATAAGTCCCGGACTAGCGGGAGGAACTGAGCAGTTCTTC. Its protein is CASSISPGLAGGTEQFF.

This clone was detected only once. The chain carries TRBV9 and TRBJ1-4; TRBD1 agrees at 8 bases. Germline CDR1 reads SGDLS; CDR2 reads YYNGEE. Germline trimming cut 2 bases from V and 8 bases from J; bases unmatched to any gene: 5. The CDR3 covers 14 residues. In nucleotides, the CDR3 is TGTGCCAGCAGCGTGACAGGGGACGGGGAAAAACTGTTTTTT. Protein: CASSVTGDGEKLFF.

This clone was observed a handful of times. J is TRBJ1-2 and V is TRBV7-2; weak D call: TRBD1 (6 bases). The CDR3 extends over 16 amino acids. Trimming removed 0 bases at V and 4 bases at J, with 15 bases between. Germline V gene sequence: CDR1 SGHTA, CDR2 FQGNSA. CDR3 bases: TGTGCCAGCAGCTTAGCAACCGGCAGGGGCTTCTATGGCTACACCTTC. This gives the protein CASSLATGRGFYGYTF.

The chain carries TRBV12-3 or TRBV12-4 and TRBJ1-1; D remains unclear. The CDR3 spans 13 residues. The germline V and J ends were trimmed by 5 bases and 0 bases, with 7 bases remaining between them. The CDR3 bases are TGTGCCAGCAGTCCCACAATGAACACTGAAGCTTTCTTT. As protein: CASSPTMNTEAFF.

The V call is TRBV7-9, the J call TRBJ1-3, with a tentative D call TRBD1 (5 bases). The CDR3 covers 15 residues. Germline values: CDR1 SEHNR, CDR2 FQNEAQ (reference sequence). The V end was cut by 1 base, the J end by 4 bases, with 11 bases between. CDR3 sequence (DNA): TGTGCCAGCAGCTTAGAGTCAGGGCAAGGAAACACCATATATTTT. Its translation is CASSLESGQGNTIYF.

This chain uses TRBV4-2 with TRBJ2-2, with 7 bases lining up with TRBD1. Germline V gene data show CDR1 as LGHNA and CDR2 as YNFKEQ. The CDR3 sequence is 16 residues long. J was trimmed by 0 bases and V by 3 bases; bases with no gene match: 4. Here the CDR3 DNA reads TGTGCCAGCAGCCAGTCCCAGGGGGCGAACACCGGGGAGCTGTTTTTT. Its protein product is CASSQSQGANTGELFF.

V usage is TRBV30 and J usage is TRBJ2-3; D remains unclear. Between the trimmed V and J ends, which lost 3 bases and 1 base, there was a span of 8 bases. The CDR3 extends over 13 amino acids. Germline CDR1 and CDR2: GTSNPN and SVGIG (reference sequence). The CDR3 loop reads CAWRAPGTDTQYF. DNA of the CDR3: TGTGCCTGGAGGGCCCCAGGCACAGATACGCAGTATTTT.

The V gene is TRBV5-6, the J gene TRBJ1-2, with D tentatively TRBD1 (6 bases). This CDR3 has 14 residues. Deletions cut 0 bases from V and 8 bases from J, with 14 bases between. The germline V gene encodes CDR1 SGHDT and CDR2 YYEEEE. Here the CDR3 DNA reads TGTGCCAGCAGCTTGGGGACAGTTAAAGTCGGCTACACCTTC. Translation: CASSLGTVKVGYTF.

The chain employs TRBV7-8 and TRBJ2-1; a weak D match, TRBD2 (6 bases). From germline, CDR1 is SGHVS and CDR2 FQNEAQ. The V and J ends lost 5 bases and 6 bases respectively, with 20 bases between them. The CDR3 has 16 residues. The CDR3 loop reads CASSPRETGGGNEQFF. The CDR3, as DNA: TGTGCCAGCAGCCCCCGGGAAACCGGGGGTGGCAATGAGCAGTTCTTC.

The chain employs TRBV30 and TRBJ1-3, with TRBD1 as a possible D gene (6 bases). Germline lookup yields CDR1 GTSNPN and CDR2 SVGIG (reference sequence). The V gene lost 1 base and the J gene lost 4 bases, with 11 bases spanning the gap. This CDR3 has 14 amino acids. The CDR3 sequence: CAWSAIGQGNTIYF. The CDR3 DNA is TGTGCCTGGAGTGCGATCGGACAGGGAAACACCATATATTTT.

This clone has only a few counts. The V and J genes are TRBV30 and TRBJ2-7, with TRBD2 identical over 7 bases. Germline assignment: CDR1 GTSNPN and CDR2 SVGIG (reference sequence). V shed 4 bases, J shed 2 bases, and the junction held 8 bases outside the gene matches. The length of the CDR3 is 14 residues. CDR3 region: CAWTRISGAYEQYF. The DNA for the CDR3 is TGTGCCTGGACCCGGATCAGCGGGGCCTACGAGCAGTACTTC.

The CDR3 here is CASSWARDREGTEAFF. CDR3 DNA: TGTGCCAGCAGTTGGGCTCGAGACAGAGAAGGAACTGAAGCTTTCTTT. The chain carries TRBV6-2 or TRBV6-3 and TRBJ1-1; tentatively, D is TRBD1 (5 bases). The germline V gene encodes CDR1 MNHEY and CDR2 SVGEGT. V was trimmed by 4 bases and J by 5 bases, leaving 20 bases between them. The CDR3 spans 16 residues.

The chain is built from TRBV2 and TRBJ1-2; 8 bases are shared with TRBD1. V dropped 5 bases and J dropped 4; count of bases not matched to a gene: 12. The length of the CDR3 is 16 residues. CDR1 is SNHLY and CDR2 is FYNNEI in the germline V gene. The CDR3 region has the DNA TGTGCCAGCAGTCAAGGGGGGACAGGTCTCCTCTATGGCTACACCTTC. Its translation is CASSQGGTGLLYGYTF.

V and J are TRBV6-5 and TRBJ1-1, with D hard to call. V lost 0 bases to trimming and J lost 0 bases, with 8 bases between them. CDR3 length: 15 amino acids. CDR1 MNHEY and CDR2 SVGAGI come from the germline V gene. CDR3 region: CASSYSQWVNTEAFF. CDR3 sequence (DNA): TGTGCCAGCAGTTACTCACAGTGGGTGAACACTGAAGCTTTCTTT.

The chain is built from TRBV7-9 and TRBJ2-5; 10 nucleotides match TRBD2. The CDR3 sequence is 18 residues long. Germline V lookup: CDR1 SEHNR, CDR2 FQNEAQ (reference sequence). Unmatched junction bases numbered 17, after V lost 6 bases and J lost 4 bases. This chain's CDR3 is CASSPSGGAQFIRETQYF. CDR3 DNA: TGTGCCAGCAGTCCCAGCGGGGGGGCCCAGTTTATACGAGAGACCCAGTACTTC.